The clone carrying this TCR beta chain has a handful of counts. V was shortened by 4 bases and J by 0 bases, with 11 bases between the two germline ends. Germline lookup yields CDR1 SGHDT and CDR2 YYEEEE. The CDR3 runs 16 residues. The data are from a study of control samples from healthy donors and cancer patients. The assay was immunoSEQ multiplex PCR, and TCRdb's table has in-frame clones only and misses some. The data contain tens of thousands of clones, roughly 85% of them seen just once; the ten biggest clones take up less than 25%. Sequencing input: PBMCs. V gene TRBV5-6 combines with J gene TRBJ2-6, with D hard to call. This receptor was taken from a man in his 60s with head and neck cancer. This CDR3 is CASSPGMSSGANVLTF. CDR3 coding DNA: TGTGCCAGCAGCCCCGGAATGTCCTCTGGGGCCAACGTCCTGACTTTC.